The 19 T cell receptor beta chains reported below all come from one sample, sequenced in a study of T cell responses to AZD1222 COVID-19 vaccine. Clones were sequenced by immunoSEQ multiplex PCR, and TCRdb holds only the in-frame ones, with some missing. This table has about 100,000 clones, just under 95% appearing once. Source: peripheral blood, taken on day 0 of AZD1222 vaccination. The receptors shown here come from an adult in good health.

V gene TRBV6-5 combines with J gene TRBJ2-7; D is perhaps TRBD1 or TRBD2 (6 bases each). Germline-derived CDR1 and CDR2 are MNHEY and SVGAGI. Between the trimmed V and J ends, which lost 7 bases and 3 bases, there was a span of 19 bases. The CDR3 loop spans 15 amino acids. The CDR3 sequence is CASTPSSGGGYEQYF. The DNA of the CDR3 is TGTGCCAGCACCCCTAGCTCCGGAGGGGGCTACGAGCAGTACTTC.

The chain recombines TRBV10-3 with TRBJ2-5; 10 bases map to TRBD2. Germline CDR1 is ENHRY and CDR2 is SYGVKD. The junction had 8 bases not matched to a gene; V was cut back by 0 bases and J by 4 bases. The CDR3 has 17 residues. The CDR3 DNA reads as TGTGCCATCAGTGAGTCGATCAGCGGGAGGGCCCGAGAGACCCAGTACTTC. It specifies CAISESISGRARETQYF.

This sequence joins TRBV18 and TRBJ1-4, with a weak D call TRBD1 (5 bases). This CDR3 has 16 amino acids. Looked up from germline, CDR1 is KGHSH and CDR2 is LQKENI. Trimming cost V 5 bases and J 2 bases, with 15 bases left between them. Written as DNA, the CDR3 is TGTGCCAGCTCAAGCGGGACCCCGGGGACTAATGAAAAACTGTTTTTT. Its protein product is CASSSGTPGTNEKLFF.

In DNA form, the CDR3 reads TGTGCCAGCAGCCGACAGAACACCGGGGAGCTGTTTTTT. Protein: CASSRQNTGELFF. The V call is TRBV4-2, the J call TRBJ2-2; D not resolved. CDR3 length equals 13 residues. Trimming cost V 4 bases and J 1 base, with 4 bases left between them. Germline V gene data show CDR1 as LGHNA and CDR2 as YNFKEQ.

V and J are TRBV19 and TRBJ1-2, with TRBD1 as a possible D gene (5 bases). Germline values: CDR1 LNHDA, CDR2 SQIVND (reference sequence). This CDR3 comprises 13 residues. Trimming removed 3 bases at V and 6 bases at J, with 11 bases between. DNA of the CDR3: TGTGCCAGTAGTATGGGACGGGTGGATGGCTACACCTTC. Amino acid sequence: CASSMGRVDGYTF.

The chain combines TRBV13 with TRBJ2-7; no reliable D call. The CDR3 has 13 amino acids. Germline CDR1 PRHDT, CDR2 FYEKMQ (reference sequence). Trimming removed 2 bases at V and 2 bases at J, with 7 bases between. The CDR3 here is CASSLTNTYEQYF. DNA of the CDR3: TGTGCCAGCAGCTTAACAAATACCTACGAGCAGTACTTC.

The rearrangement links TRBV7-8 to TRBJ1-2; 10 bases line up with TRBD1. CDR3 size: 15 residues. Trimming cost V 5 bases and J 5 bases; bases outside gene matches: 8. CDR1 and CDR2 (germline): SGHVS, FQNEAQ. CDR3 DNA: TGTGCCAGCAGCCTCGGGACAGGGGAAGAATATGGCTACACCTTC. This sequence encodes CASSLGTGEEYGYTF.

V usage is TRBV27 and J usage is TRBJ2-1, with 9 nucleotides matching TRBD2. V was pared by 3 bases and J by 6 bases, with 9 bases of the junction left unmatched. The germline V gene encodes CDR1 MNHEY and CDR2 SMNVEV (reference sequence). The CDR3 runs to 16 residues. Here the CDR3 reads CASSFLGGRAPNEQFF. CDR3 sequence (DNA): TGTGCCAGCAGTTTCCTGGGCGGGAGGGCCCCCAATGAGCAGTTCTTC.

The chain combines TRBV5-6 with TRBJ2-5; weak D call: TRBD1 (5 bases). This CDR3 is built from 15 residues. Germline V gives CDR1 SGHDT, CDR2 YYEEEE. V was trimmed by 5 bases and J by 5 bases, leaving 19 bases between them. Here the CDR3 DNA reads TGTGCCAGCAGGCTCAGGGTAGCTACTGGGGAGACCCAGTACTTC. Its translation is CASRLRVATGETQYF.

A note on this clone: Sequence at one end of the junction differs from germline and may be a read error. The chain employs TRBV7-3 and TRBJ2-3, with D possibly being TRBD1 or TRBD2 (5 bases each). Germline V gene lookup returns CDR1 SGHTA and CDR2 FQGTGA. The CDR3 is 16 residues long. CDR3 DNA sequence: TGTGCCAGCAGCCTAACGGCAGGGAGTCGGACAGATACGCAGTATTTT. Its protein is CASSLTAGSRTDTQYF.

V and J are TRBV4-1 and TRBJ2-7; the D is unclear. V lost 4 bases and J 0 bases, leaving 7 bases between the germline ends. Germline-derived CDR1 and CDR2 are MGHRA and YSYEKL. The CDR3 is made up of 13 amino acids. The chain's CDR3 is CASSPGSSYEQYF. The CDR3 DNA follows: TGCGCCAGCAGCCCAGGAAGCTCCTACGAGCAGTACTTC.

This rearrangement joins TRBV7-2 to TRBJ2-5, with TRBD1 as a possible D gene (6 bases). Germline assignment: CDR1 SGHTA and CDR2 FQGNSA. The V and J ends lost 11 bases and 1 base respectively, with 20 bases between them. The CDR3 spans 15 residues. The CDR3 region is CASGADGVPQETQYF. CDR3 nucleotides: TGTGCCTCAGGGGCCGACGGCGTTCCCCAAGAGACCCAGTACTTC.

The chain carries TRBV5-1 and TRBJ2-6; 7 bases align to TRBD1. Trimming at V came to 2 bases and at J to 0 bases, leaving 2 bases not matched to a gene. Germline CDR1 reads SGHRS; CDR2 reads YFSETQ. The CDR3 extends over 16 amino acids. Here the CDR3 reads CASSLQGNSGANVLTF. The CDR3 nucleotides are TGCGCCAGCAGCTTACAGGGGAACTCTGGGGCCAACGTCCTGACTTTC.

The CDR3 loop is CASIPGTSEKLFF. CDR3 DNA sequence: TGTGCCAGTATCCCGGGAACCTCGGAAAAACTGTTTTTT. The J gene is TRBJ1-4, the V gene TRBV19; D remains unclear. V lost 7 bases and J lost 8, with 14 bases in between. The germline CDR1 and CDR2 sequences are LNHDA and SQIVND (reference sequence). The CDR3 loop spans 13 amino acids. Variable domain in full (rest from reference TRBV19 and TRBJ1-4): DGGITQSPKYLFRKEGQNVTLSCEQNLNHDAMYWYRQDPGQGLRLIYYSQIVNDFQKGDIAEGYSVSREKKESFPLTVTSAQKNPTAFYLCASIPGTSEKLFFGSGTQLSVL.

The rearrangement uses TRBV2 and TRBJ2-7; D may be TRBD2 (6 bases). V lost 8 bases, J lost 0 bases, and 8 bases lay in between. The CDR3 runs to 12 residues. Germline CDR1 and CDR2: SNHLY and FYNNEI. Here the CDR3 reads CASEEGSYEQYF. The CDR3, as DNA: TGTGCCAGCGAGGAGGGCTCCTACGAGCAGTACTTC. Full variable domain (remainder filled in from reference TRBV2 and TRBJ2-7): EPEVTQTPSHQVTQMGQEVILRCVPISNHLYFYWYRQILGQKVEFLVSFYNNEISEKSEIFDDQFSVERPDGSNFTLKIRSTKLEDSAMYFCASEEGSYEQYFGPGTRLTVT.

This sequence joins TRBV28 and TRBJ1-1; D remains ambiguous. With 6 bases removed from V and 4 bases from J, the gap between germline ends came to 12 bases. This CDR3 is built from 13 residues. CDR1 and CDR2 (germline): MDHEN, SYDVKM. The CDR3, as DNA: TGTGCCAGCAGGGGTTTATTACTCACTGAAGCTTTCTTT. Its translation is CASRGLLLTEAFF.

The chain uses TRBV28 and TRBJ2-3, with 9 bases aligning to TRBD2. Trimming took 2 bases from V and 4 from J; bases not matched to a gene: 4. In germline, CDR1 is MDHEN, CDR2 SYDVKM. The CDR3 has 15 residues. CDR3 sequence (DNA): TGTGCCAGCAGTTTACCCCTAGCGGGACCAGATACGCAGTATTTT. Translation: CASSLPLAGPDTQYF.

The CDR3 here is CASSFTGSGNTIYF. CDR3 coding DNA: TGTGCCAGCAGCTTTACAGGGTCAGGAAACACCATATATTTT. V usage is TRBV5-4 and J usage is TRBJ1-3; tentative D call: TRBD1 (6 bases). The V gene lost 2 bases and the J gene lost 4 bases, with 10 bases spanning the gap. CDR1 is SGHNT and CDR2 is YYREEE in the germline V gene (reference sequence). The CDR3 totals 14 residues.

V and J are TRBV9 and TRBJ1-4; no clear D gene. V lost 0 bases, J lost 0 bases, and 15 bases lay in between. CDR3 length: 18 residues. Per germline, CDR1 SGDLS and CDR2 YYNGEE. The chain's CDR3 is CASSVGREVSATNEKLFF. CDR3 sequence (DNA): TGTGCCAGCAGCGTAGGTAGGGAAGTCTCTGCAACTAATGAAAAACTGTTTTTT.